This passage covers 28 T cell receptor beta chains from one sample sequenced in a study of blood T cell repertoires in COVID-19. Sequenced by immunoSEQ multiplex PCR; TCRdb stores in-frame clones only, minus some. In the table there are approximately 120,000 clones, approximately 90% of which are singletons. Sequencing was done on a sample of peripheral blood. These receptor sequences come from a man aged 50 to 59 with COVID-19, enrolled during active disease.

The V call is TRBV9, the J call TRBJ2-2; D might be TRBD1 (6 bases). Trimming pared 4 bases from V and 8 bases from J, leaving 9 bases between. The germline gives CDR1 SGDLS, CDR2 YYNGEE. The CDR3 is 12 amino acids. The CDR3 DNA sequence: TGTGCCAGCAGCATCCAGGGGGGGGAGCTGTTTTTT. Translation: CASSIQGGELFF.

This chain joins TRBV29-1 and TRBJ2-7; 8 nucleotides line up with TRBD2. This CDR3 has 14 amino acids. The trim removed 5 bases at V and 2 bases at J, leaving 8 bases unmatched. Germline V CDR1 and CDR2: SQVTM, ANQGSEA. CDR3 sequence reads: CSVRVSGAPYEQYF. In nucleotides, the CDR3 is TGCAGCGTTCGGGTTAGCGGGGCTCCCTACGAGCAGTACTTC.

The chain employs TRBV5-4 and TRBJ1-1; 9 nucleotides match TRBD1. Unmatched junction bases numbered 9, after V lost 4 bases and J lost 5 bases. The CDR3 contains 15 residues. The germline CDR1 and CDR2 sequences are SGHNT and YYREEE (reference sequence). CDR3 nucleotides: TGTGCCAGCAGCAAAATGACAGGGGGGATGACTGAAGCTTTCTTT. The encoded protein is CASSKMTGGMTEAFF.

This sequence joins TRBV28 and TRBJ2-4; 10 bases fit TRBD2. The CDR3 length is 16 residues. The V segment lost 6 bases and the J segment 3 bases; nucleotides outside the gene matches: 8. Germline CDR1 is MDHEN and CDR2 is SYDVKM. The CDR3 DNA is TGTGCCAGCAGCTTCAGCGGGGGGGGAGGCAAAAACATTCAGTACTTC. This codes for CASSFSGGGGKNIQYF. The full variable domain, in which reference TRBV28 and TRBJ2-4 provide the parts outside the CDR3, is DVKVTQSSRYLVKRTGEKVFLECVQDMDHENMFWYRQDPGLGLRLIYFSYDVKMKEKGDIPEGYSVSREKKERFSLILESASTNQTSMYLCASSFSGGGGKNIQYFGAGTRLSVL.

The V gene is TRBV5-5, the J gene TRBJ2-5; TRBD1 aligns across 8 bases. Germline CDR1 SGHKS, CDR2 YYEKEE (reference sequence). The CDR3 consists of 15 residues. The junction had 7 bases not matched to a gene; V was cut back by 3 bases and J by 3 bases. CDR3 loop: CASSWGAGGEETQYF. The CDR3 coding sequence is TGTGCCAGCAGCTGGGGCGCAGGGGGCGAAGAGACCCAGTACTTC.

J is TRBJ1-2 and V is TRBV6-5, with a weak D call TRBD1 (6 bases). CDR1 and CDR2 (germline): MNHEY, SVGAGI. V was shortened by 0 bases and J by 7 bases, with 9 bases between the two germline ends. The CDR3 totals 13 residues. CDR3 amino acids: CASSYSRGGGYTF. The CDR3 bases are TGTGCCAGCAGTTACTCCAGGGGTGGTGGCTACACCTTC.

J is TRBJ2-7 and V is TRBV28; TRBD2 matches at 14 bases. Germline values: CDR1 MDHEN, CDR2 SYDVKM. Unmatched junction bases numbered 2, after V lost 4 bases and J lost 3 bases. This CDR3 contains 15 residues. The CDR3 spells CASSSTSGRGYEQYF. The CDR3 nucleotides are TGTGCCAGCAGTTCGACTAGCGGGAGGGGCTACGAGCAGTACTTC.

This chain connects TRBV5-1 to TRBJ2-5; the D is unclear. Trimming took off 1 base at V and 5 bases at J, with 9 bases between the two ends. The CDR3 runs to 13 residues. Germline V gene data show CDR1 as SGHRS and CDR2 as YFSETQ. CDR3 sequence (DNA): TGCGCCAGCAGCTTGCCGTCTCCCGAGACCCAGTACTTC. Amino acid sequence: CASSLPSPETQYF.

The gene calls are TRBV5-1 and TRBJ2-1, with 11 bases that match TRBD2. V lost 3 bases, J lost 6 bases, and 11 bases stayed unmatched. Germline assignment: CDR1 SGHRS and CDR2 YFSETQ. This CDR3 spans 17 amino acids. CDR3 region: CASSSGNSGRAINEQFF. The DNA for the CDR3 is TGCGCCAGCAGCTCGGGAAATAGCGGGAGGGCCATCAATGAGCAGTTCTTC.

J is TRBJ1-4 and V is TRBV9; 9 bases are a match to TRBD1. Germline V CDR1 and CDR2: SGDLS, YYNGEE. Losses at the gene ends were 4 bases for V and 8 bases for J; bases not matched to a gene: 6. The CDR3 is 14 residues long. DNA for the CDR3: TGTGCCAGCAGCACGGGACAGGGAGACGAAAAACTGTTTTTT. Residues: CASSTGQGDEKLFF.

CDR3 coding DNA: TGCGCCAGCAGCTTGGCAGGGGCGGATGAAAAACTGTTTTTT. Protein product: CASSLAGADEKLFF. The J gene is TRBJ1-4, the V gene TRBV5-1; TRBD1 might be the D (6 bases). This CDR3 is built from 14 residues. The ends were cut back, 0 bases at V and 6 bases at J, with 9 bases in the middle. Germline CDR1 and CDR2: SGHRS and YFSETQ. The variable domain in full, completed from reference TRBV5-1 and TRBJ1-4, reads KAGVTQTPRYLIKTRGQQVTLSCSPISGHRSVSWYQQTPGQGLQFLFEYFSETQRNKGNFPGRFSGRQFSNSRSEMNVSTLELGDSALYLCASSLAGADEKLFFGSGTQLSVL.

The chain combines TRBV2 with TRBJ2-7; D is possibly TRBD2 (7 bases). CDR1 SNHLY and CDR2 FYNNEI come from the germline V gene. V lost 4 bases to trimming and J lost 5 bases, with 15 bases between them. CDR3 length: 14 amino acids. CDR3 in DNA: TGTGCCAGCAGTGGAGGGGGGGTGAGGAACGAGCAGTACGTC. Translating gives CASSGGGVRNEQYV.

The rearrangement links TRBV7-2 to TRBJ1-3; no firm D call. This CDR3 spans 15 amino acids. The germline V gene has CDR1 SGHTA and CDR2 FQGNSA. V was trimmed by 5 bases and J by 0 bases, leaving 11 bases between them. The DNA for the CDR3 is TGTGCCAGCAGCGCCGACACGGTCTCTGGAAACACCATATATTTT. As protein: CASSADTVSGNTIYF.

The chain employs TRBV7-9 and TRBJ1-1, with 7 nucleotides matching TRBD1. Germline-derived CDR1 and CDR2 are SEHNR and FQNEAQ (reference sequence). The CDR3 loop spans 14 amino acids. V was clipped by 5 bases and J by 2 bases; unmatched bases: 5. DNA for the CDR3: TGTGCCAGCAGCATACGACAGGGCAACACTGAAGCTTTCTTT. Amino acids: CASSIRQGNTEAFF.

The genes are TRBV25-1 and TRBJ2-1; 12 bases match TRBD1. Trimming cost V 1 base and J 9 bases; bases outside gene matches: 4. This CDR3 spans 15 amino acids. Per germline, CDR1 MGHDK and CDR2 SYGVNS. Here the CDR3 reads CASSESGQGAAEQFF. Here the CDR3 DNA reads TGTGCCAGCAGTGAATCGGGACAGGGGGCGGCTGAGCAGTTCTTC.

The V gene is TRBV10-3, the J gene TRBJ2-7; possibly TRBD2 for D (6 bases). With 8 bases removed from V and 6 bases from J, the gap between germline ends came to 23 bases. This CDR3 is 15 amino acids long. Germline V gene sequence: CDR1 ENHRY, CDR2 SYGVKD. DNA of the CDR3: TGTGCCATCTCTGTTCTAGCCGGGAGTCAAGGCGAGCAGTACTTC. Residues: CAISVLAGSQGEQYF.

The CDR3 protein is CASSFGLAGEHEQYV. DNA for the CDR3: TGTGCCAGCAGCTTCGGACTAGCGGGAGAGCACGAGCAGTACGTC. The chain links TRBV7-8 to TRBJ2-7, with TRBD2 identical over 13 bases. Germline trimming cut 3 bases from V and 5 bases from J; bases unmatched to any gene: 4. This CDR3 is built from 15 residues. CDR1 and CDR2 from the germline V gene are SGHVS and FQNEAQ.

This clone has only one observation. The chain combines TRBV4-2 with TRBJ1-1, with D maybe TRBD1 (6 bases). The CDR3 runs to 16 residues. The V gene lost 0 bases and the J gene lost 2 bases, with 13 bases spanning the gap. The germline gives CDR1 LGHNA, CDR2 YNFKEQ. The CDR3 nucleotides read TGTGCCAGCAGCCAAGATATACAGGGCCCAAACACTGAAGCTTTCTTT. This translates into CASSQDIQGPNTEAFF.

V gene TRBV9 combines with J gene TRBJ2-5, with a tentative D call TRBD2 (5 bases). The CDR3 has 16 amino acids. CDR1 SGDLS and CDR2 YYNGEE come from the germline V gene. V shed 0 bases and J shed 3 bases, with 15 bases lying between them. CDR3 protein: CASSVGVRGKEETQYF. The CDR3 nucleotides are TGTGCCAGCAGCGTAGGTGTACGGGGTAAGGAAGAGACCCAGTACTTC.

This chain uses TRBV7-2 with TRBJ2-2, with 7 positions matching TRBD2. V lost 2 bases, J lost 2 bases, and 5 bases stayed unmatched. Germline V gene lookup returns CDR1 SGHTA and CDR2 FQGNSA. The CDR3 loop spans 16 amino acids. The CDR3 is CASSLLPSGNTGELFF. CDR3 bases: TGTGCCAGCAGCTTACTCCCTAGCGGTAACACCGGGGAGCTGTTTTTT.

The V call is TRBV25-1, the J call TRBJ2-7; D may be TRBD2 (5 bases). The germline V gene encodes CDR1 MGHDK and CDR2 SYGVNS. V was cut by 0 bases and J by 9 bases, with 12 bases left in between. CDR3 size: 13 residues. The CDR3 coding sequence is TGTGCCAGCAGTGAATACGGGGAAATAGGGCAGTACTTC. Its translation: CASSEYGEIGQYF.

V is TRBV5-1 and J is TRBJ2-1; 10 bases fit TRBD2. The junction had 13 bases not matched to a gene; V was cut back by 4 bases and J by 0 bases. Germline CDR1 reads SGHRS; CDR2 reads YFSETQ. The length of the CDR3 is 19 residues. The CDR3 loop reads CASSQLTSGILPSYNEQFF. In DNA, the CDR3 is TGCGCCAGCAGCCAACTAACTAGCGGGATCCTACCCTCCTACAATGAGCAGTTCTTC.

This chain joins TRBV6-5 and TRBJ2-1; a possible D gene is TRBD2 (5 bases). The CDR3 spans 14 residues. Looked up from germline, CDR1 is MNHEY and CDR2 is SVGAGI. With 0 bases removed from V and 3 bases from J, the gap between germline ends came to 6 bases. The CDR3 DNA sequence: TGTGCCAGCAGTTACTCCGGGAACTACAATGAGCAGTTCTTC. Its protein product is CASSYSGNYNEQFF.

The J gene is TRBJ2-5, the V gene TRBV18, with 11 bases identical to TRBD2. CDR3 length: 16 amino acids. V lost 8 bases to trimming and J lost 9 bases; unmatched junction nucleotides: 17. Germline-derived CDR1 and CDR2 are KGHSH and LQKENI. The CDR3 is CASTPPGTSGLGSQYF. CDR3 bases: TGTGCCAGCACTCCTCCCGGGACTAGCGGCCTCGGGTCCCAGTACTTC.

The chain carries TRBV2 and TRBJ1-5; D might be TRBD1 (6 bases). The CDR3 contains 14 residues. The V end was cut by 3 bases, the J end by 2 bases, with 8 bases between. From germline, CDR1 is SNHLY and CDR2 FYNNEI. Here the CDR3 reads CASSDAGGNQPQHF. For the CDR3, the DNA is TGTGCCAGCAGTGATGCAGGGGGCAATCAGCCCCAGCATTTT.

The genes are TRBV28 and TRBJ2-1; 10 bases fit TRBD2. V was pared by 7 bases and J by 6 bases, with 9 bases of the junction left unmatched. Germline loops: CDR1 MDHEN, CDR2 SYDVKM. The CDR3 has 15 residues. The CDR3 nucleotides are TGTGCCAGCATCGTCCCCAGCGGGAGGGCCAATGAGCAGTTCTTC. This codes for CASIVPSGRANEQFF.

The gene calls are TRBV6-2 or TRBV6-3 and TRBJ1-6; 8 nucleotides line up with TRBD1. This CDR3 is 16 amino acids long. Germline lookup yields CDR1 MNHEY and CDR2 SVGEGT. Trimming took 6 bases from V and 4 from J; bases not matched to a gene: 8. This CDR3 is CASSDDRGSYNSPLHF. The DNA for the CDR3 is TGTGCCAGCAGCGATGACAGGGGATCGTATAATTCACCCCTCCACTTT.

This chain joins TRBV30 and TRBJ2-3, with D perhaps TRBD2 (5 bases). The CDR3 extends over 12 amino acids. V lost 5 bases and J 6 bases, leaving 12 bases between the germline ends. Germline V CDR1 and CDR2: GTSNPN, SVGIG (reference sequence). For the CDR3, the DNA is TGTGCCTGGCGGGGTATAAGCGATACGCAGTATTTT. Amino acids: CAWRGISDTQYF.